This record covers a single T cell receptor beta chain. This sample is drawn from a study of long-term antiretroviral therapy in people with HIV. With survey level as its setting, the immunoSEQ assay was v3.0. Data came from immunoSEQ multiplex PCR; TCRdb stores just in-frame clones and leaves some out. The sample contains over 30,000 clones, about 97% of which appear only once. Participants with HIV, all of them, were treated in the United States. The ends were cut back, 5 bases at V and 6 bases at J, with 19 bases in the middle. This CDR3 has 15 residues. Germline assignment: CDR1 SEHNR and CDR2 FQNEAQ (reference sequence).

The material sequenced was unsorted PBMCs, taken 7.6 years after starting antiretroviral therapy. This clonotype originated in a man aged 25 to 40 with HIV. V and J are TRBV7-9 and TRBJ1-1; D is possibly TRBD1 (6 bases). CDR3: CASSDLGRGRAEAFF. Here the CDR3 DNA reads TGTGCCAGCAGCGATCTAGGAAGGGGGAGGGCTGAAGCTTTCTTT.